This T cell receptor (beta chain) was obtained from a study of T cells in Graves' hyperthyroidism and ophthalmopathy. There were TCR beta CDR3 regions amplified from RNA transcripts. TCR CDR3 underwent first-round RT-PCR with the HTBI primer set. TCRdb reprocessed the multiplex PCR reads with MiXCR, giving one entry per CDR3 protein. The repertoire holds a few hundred thousand distinct CDR3 sequences, with about 45% as singletons. On the basis of clinical symptoms, serum thyroxine and TRAb, thyroid ultrasound and orbital computed tomography, diagnoses were made. Points from the study as a whole: Blood also carried most thyroid clonotypes expanded above 0.001.

The CDR3 contains 15 residues. Germline V lookup: CDR1 SQVTM, CDR2 ANQGSEA. Trimming removed 4 bases from V and 0 bases from J, with 13 bases in between. Ten or more counts support this clonotype. The target antigen is unknown. V gene TRBV29-1 combines with J gene TRBJ1-3; no clear D. This clonotype was obtained from a woman under 30 with Graves' hyperthyroidism. The sample comprised peripheral blood or thyroid tissue (not recorded which). The CDR3 here is CSVVGPRGSGNTIYF. In DNA, the CDR3 is TGCAGCGTTGTAGGTCCACGAGGCTCTGGAAACACCATATATTTT. The full variable domain, completed using reference TRBV29-1 and TRBJ1-3, is SAVISQKPSRDICQRGTSLTIQCQVDSQVTMMFWYRQQPGQSLTLIATANQGSEATYESGFVIDKFPISRPNLTFSTLTVSNMSPEDSSIYLCSVVGPRGSGNTIYFGEGSWLTVV.